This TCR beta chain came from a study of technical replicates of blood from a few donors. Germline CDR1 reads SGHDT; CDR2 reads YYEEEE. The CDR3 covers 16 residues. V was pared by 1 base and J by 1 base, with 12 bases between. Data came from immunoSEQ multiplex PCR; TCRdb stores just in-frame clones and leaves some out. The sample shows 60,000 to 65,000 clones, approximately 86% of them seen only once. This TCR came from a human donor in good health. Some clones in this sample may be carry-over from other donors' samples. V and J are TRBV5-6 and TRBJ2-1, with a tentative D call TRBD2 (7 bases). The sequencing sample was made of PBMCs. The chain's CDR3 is CASSLWGGSSYNEQFF. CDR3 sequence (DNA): TGTGCCAGCAGCTTGTGGGGGGGCTCTTCCTACAATGAGCAGTTCTTC.